This entry describes one T cell receptor (beta chain). The source of the sample is a study of cytomegalovirus exposure and HLA in healthy donors. CDR3 length equals 11 residues. CDR1 DFQATT and CDR2 SNEGSKA come from the germline V gene (reference sequence). V was shortened by 3 bases and J by 5 bases, with 7 bases between the two germline ends. PCR employed 60 Vbeta and 13 Jbeta primers. Profiling relied on immunoSEQ multiplex PCR, and the TCRdb table lists in-frame clones only, not all of them. The sample has some 120,000 clones, about three quarters seen once. Sequenced sample: PBMCs. The clonotype originates from a woman in her 30s in good health and CMV-seronegative. This chain links TRBV20-1 with TRBJ1-2; D is unresolved. The CDR3, as DNA: TGCAGTGCTAGGCCGGTGTATGGCTACACCTTC. It codes for CSARPVYGYTF.